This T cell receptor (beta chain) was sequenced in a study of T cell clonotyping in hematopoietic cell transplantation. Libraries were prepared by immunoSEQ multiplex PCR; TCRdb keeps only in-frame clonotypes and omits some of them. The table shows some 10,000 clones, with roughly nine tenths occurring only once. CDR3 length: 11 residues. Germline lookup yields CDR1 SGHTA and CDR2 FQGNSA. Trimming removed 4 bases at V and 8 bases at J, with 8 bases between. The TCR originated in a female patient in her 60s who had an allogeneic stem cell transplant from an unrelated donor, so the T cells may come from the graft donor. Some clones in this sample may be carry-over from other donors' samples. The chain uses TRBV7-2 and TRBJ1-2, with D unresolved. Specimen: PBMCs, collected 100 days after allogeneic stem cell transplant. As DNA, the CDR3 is TGTGCCAGCAGCTATTGGAGAGGCTACACCTTC. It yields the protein CASSYWRGYTF.